The next 18 T cell receptor beta chains were all read from a single sample in a study of blood T cell repertoires in COVID-19. Some clones are missing from TCRdb's copy, which holds only in-frame ones; the method was immunoSEQ multiplex PCR. The profile shows 50,000 to 80,000 clones, around 76% of them singletons. What was sequenced was peripheral blood. The receptors derive from a human donor in a cohort sampled during active COVID-19.

This chain connects TRBV21-1 to TRBJ2-1; the D call of TRBD2 is as the table states it, not checked on the DNA. TRBV21-1 is a known pseudogene. CDR3 length: 18 residues. CDR3 region: CASSKVEPTSTVFCEQFF. Here the CDR3 DNA reads TGTGCCAGCAGCAAAGTGGAGCCGACTAGCACGGTGTTCTGTGAGCAGTTCTTC.

The rearrangement uses TRBV30 and TRBJ1-6; D is ambiguous. This CDR3 comprises 13 residues. From germline, CDR1 is GTSNPN and CDR2 SVGIG (reference sequence). The ends were cut back, 4 bases at V and 3 bases at J, with 7 bases in the middle. CDR3 in DNA: TGTGCCTGGAACCCAGACTATAATTCACCCCTCCACTTT. It yields the protein CAWNPDYNSPLHF.

The rearrangement joins TRBV7-9 to TRBJ2-7, with 11 bases fitting TRBD2. Germline V CDR1 and CDR2: SEHNR, FQNEAQ (reference sequence). This CDR3 has 14 amino acids. J gave up 6 bases and V 5 bases, and 6 bases lay outside the gene matches. CDR3 nucleotides: TGTGCCAGCAGCATTAGCGGGGGGGCAGGCGAGCAGTACTTC. It codes for CASSISGGAGEQYF. Full variable domain (rest looked up from reference TRBV7-9 and TRBJ2-7): DTGVSQNPRHKITKRGQNVTFRCDPISEHNRLYWYRQTLGQGPEFLTYFQNEAQLEKSRLLSDRFSAERPKGSFSTLEIQRTEQGDSAMYLCASSISGGAGEQYFGPGTRLTVT.

V usage is TRBV11-3 and J usage is TRBJ2-7; 12 nucleotides match TRBD1. Trimming took 4 bases from V and 8 from J; bases not matched to a gene: 12. The length of the CDR3 is 16 residues. Germline CDR1 and CDR2: SGHNT and YENEEA. In DNA, the CDR3 is TGTGCCAGCAGCTCCGCCGGGACAGGGGGCGCGGGGAAGCAGTACTTC. It encodes CASSSAGTGGAGKQYF.

This chain uses TRBV5-1 with TRBJ2-7; 7 positions match TRBD1. V dropped 4 bases and J dropped 5; count of bases not matched to a gene: 6. The CDR3 is made up of 13 amino acids. Germline V gene lookup returns CDR1 SGHRS and CDR2 YFSETQ. The CDR3 nucleotides read TGCGCCAGCAGCCTACTAGACAGGGACGAGCAGTACTTC. Amino acids: CASSLLDRDEQYF.

The chain couples TRBV7-3 to TRBJ2-6; D uncertain. The CDR3 runs 16 residues. V lost 5 bases, J lost 1 base, and 12 bases lay in between. Germline-derived CDR1 and CDR2 are SGHTA and FQGTGA. The CDR3 loop is CASSNRRSSGANVLTF. The CDR3 nucleotides are TGTGCCAGCAGCAACCGACGGAGTTCTGGGGCCAACGTCCTGACTTTC.

The chain employs TRBV27 and TRBJ2-3, with D unresolved. The ends were cut back, 4 bases at V and 1 base at J, with 6 bases in the middle. CDR1 MNHEY and CDR2 SMNVEV come from the germline V gene (reference sequence). This CDR3 spans 13 amino acids. CDR3 nucleotide sequence: TGTGCCAGCAGTTCGAGCCGCACAGATACGCAGTATTTT. Translation gives CASSSSRTDTQYF.

The chain employs TRBV5-5 and TRBJ1-3; 9 nucleotides align to TRBD1. The ends lost 0 bases at V and 9 bases at J; junction bases unmatched: 13. The CDR3 sequence is 17 residues long. Looked up from germline, CDR1 is SGHKS and CDR2 is YYEKEE (reference sequence). The CDR3 here is CASSLGTGGQRTSTIYF. CDR3 sequence (DNA): TGTGCCAGCAGCTTGGGAACAGGGGGCCAACGGACAAGCACCATATATTTT. The variable domain in full, completed from reference TRBV5-5 and TRBJ1-3, reads DAGVTQSPTHLIKTRGQQVTLRCSPISGHKSVSWYQQVLGQGPQFIFQYYEKEERGRGNFPDRFSARQFPNYSSELNVNALLLGDSALYLCASSLGTGGQRTSTIYFGEGSWLTVV.

Worth noting for this clone: Since the CDR3 does not end with the conserved phenylalanine or tryptophan, this likely comes from a read error. The limits of the CDR3 on the DNA are not certain, so only TCRdb's listed CDR3 is given. V gene TRBV3-1 (or the pseudogene TRBV3-2) combines with J gene TRBJ2-7; the table's D call TRBD2 went unverified against the DNA. The CDR3 sequence runs 12 residues, both termini included. The germline CDR1 and CDR2 sequences are LGHDT and YNNKEL (reference sequence). The CDR3 reads CASSQGLAGPSS.

The V gene is TRBV27, the J gene TRBJ2-3; D possibly corresponds to TRBD2 (6 bases). This CDR3 has 15 residues. Trimming left V 2 bases short and J 2 bases short, with 11 bases between. Per germline, CDR1 MNHEY and CDR2 SMNVEV (reference sequence). CDR3: CASSLEGGDTDTQYF. The CDR3 nucleotides read TGTGCCAGCAGTTTAGAGGGCGGGGACACAGATACGCAGTATTTT.

V usage is TRBV6-1 and J usage is TRBJ1-5; no clear D. The germline V gene has CDR1 MNHNS and CDR2 SASEGT. Between the trimmed V and J ends, which lost 0 bases and 7 bases, there was a span of 10 bases. The CDR3 length is 14 residues. The CDR3 DNA follows: TGTGCCAGCAGTGAAGCGCTGGGCCCACAGCCCCAGCATTTT. Amino acids: CASSEALGPQPQHF.

The V call is TRBV2, the J call TRBJ1-6; 9 positions match TRBD1. Germline V lookup: CDR1 SNHLY, CDR2 FYNNEI. The CDR3 consists of 15 residues. V lost 6 bases and J lost 6; bases outside the gene matches: 6. This CDR3 is CASRETGGSNSPLHF. The CDR3 region has the DNA TGTGCCAGCAGGGAGACAGGGGGTAGTAATTCACCCCTCCACTTT.

The chain links TRBV7-2 to TRBJ1-3; D ambiguous. The CDR3 is made up of 15 amino acids. V was trimmed by 1 base and J by 3 bases, leaving 10 bases between them. CDR1 is SGHTA, CDR2 FQGNSA, per germline. The CDR3 DNA is TGTGCCAGCAGCTTAGTGTGGGGAGGTGGAAACACCATATATTTT. Encoded protein: CASSLVWGGGNTIYF.

The J gene is TRBJ2-6, the V gene TRBV19, with 10 positions matching TRBD1. CDR3 length: 17 residues. Unmatched junction bases numbered 7, after V lost 6 bases and J lost 2 bases. The germline V gene encodes CDR1 LNHDA and CDR2 SQIVND (reference sequence). CDR3 sequence: CASSPRQGAAGANVLTF. The CDR3 DNA sequence: TGTGCCAGTAGCCCTCGACAGGGGGCTGCTGGGGCCAACGTCCTGACTTTC.

This clone occurred a few times. The chain employs TRBV2 and TRBJ2-3; D is unresolved. Trimming removed 6 bases at V and 7 bases at J, with 8 bases between. The germline V gene encodes CDR1 SNHLY and CDR2 FYNNEI. The CDR3 sequence is 11 residues long. Written as DNA, the CDR3 is TGTGCCAGCAGCTACAGCAATACGCAGTATTTT. Translated: CASSYSNTQYF.

This clone was counted once. This sequence joins TRBV7-9 and TRBJ1-4; 9 bases fit TRBD1. The ends lost 5 bases at V and 10 bases at J; junction bases unmatched: 5. The CDR3 spans 13 residues. CDR1 and CDR2 from the germline V gene are SEHNR and FQNEAQ (reference sequence). The CDR3 region is CASSGGQGAKLFF. CDR3 in DNA: TGTGCCAGCAGCGGGGGACAGGGAGCAAAACTGTTTTTT.

Comment on this clone: Germline and junction disagree at one end, which may indicate a read error. The V gene is TRBV11-2, the J gene TRBJ2-1; D is possibly TRBD2 (6 bases). The germline V gene has CDR1 SGHAT and CDR2 FQNNGV. The CDR3 loop spans 18 amino acids. The DNA for the CDR3 is TGTGCCAGCAGCTCCCTCGGAGGGAGCGGAGGATCCTATAATGAGCAGTTCTTC. Protein sequence: CASSSLGGSGGSYNEQFF. Variable domain in full (rest from reference TRBV11-2 and TRBJ2-1): EAGVAQSPRYKIIEKRQSVAFWCNPISGHATLYWYQQILGQGPKLLIQFQNNGVVDDSQLPKDRFSAERLKGVDSTLKIQPAKLEDSAVYLCASSSLGGSGGSYNEQFFGPGTRLTVL.

The table lists this clone with a count of one. The chain links TRBV9 to TRBJ2-3; TRBD1 matches at 9 bases. Germline CDR1 is SGDLS and CDR2 is YYNGEE. Unmatched junction bases numbered 8, after V lost 0 bases and J lost 3 bases. This CDR3 comprises 17 residues. The CDR3 DNA follows: TGTGCCAGCAGCGTAGGGACAGGGGCTTCAGGGACAGATACGCAGTATTTT. Amino acids: CASSVGTGASGTDTQYF.